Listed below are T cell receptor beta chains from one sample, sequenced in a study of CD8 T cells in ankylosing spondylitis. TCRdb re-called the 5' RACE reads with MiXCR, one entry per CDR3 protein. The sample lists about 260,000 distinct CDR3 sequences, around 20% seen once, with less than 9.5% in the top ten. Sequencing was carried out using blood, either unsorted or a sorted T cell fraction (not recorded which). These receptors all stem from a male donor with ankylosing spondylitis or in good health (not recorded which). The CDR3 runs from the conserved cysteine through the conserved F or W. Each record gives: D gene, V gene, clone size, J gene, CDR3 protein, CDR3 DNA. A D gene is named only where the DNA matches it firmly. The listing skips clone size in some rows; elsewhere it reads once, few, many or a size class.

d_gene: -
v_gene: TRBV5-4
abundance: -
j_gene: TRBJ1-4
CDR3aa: CASSPQGIGQFF
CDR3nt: TGTGCCAGCAGCCCGCAGGGGATTGGACAGTTTTTT

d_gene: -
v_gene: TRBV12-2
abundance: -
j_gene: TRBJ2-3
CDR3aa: CASRLRLAVTDTQYF
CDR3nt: TGTGCAAGTCGCTTAAGACTAGCGGTCACAGATACGCAGTATTTT

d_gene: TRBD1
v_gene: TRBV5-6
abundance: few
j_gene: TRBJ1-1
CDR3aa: CASSYLGITGTGSKSTEAFF
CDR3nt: TGTGCCAGCAGTTATCTTGGTATAACTGGGACAGGGAGCAAGAGCACTGAAGCTTTCTTT

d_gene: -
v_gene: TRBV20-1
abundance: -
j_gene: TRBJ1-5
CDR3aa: CSARDRLNQPQHF
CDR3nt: TGCAGTGCTAGAGATCGGTTGAATCAGCCCCAGCATTTT

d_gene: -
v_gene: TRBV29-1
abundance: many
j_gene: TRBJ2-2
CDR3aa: CSALMTGRGELFF
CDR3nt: TGCAGCGCCCTAATGACAGGTCGTGGGGAGCTGTTTTTT

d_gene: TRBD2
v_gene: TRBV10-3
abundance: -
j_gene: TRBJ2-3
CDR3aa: CAISELAGSTDTQYF
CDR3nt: TGTGCCATCAGTGAGCTAGCGGGGAGCACAGATACGCAGTATTTT

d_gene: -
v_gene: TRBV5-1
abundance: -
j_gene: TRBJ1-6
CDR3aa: CASSHGLGSYNSPLHF
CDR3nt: TGCGCCAGCAGTCATGGACTGGGCTCCTATAATTCACCCCTCCACTTT

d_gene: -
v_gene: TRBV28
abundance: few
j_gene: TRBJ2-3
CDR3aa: CASRMAGSPDTQYF
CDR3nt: TGTGCCAGCAGAATGGCGGGCAGCCCAGATACGCAGTATTTT

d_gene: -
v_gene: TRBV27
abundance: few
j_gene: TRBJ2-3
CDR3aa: CASSLVQAPSTDTQYF
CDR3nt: TGTGCCAGCAGTTTAGTACAGGCACCTAGCACAGATACGCAGTATTTT

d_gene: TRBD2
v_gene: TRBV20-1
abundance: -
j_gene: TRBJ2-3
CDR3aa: CSARSGGGTDTQYF
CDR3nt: TGCAGTGCTAGGAGCGGGGGGGGCACAGATACGCAGTATTTT

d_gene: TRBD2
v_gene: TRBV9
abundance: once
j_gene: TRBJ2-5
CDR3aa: CASSVATSGQETQYF
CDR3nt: TGTGCCAGCAGCGTAGCCACTAGCGGACAAGAGACCCAGTACTTC

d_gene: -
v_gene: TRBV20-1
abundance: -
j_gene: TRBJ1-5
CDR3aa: CSASRTDSNQPQHF
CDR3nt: TGCAGTGCTAGCAGGACAGATAGCAATCAGCCCCAGCATTTT

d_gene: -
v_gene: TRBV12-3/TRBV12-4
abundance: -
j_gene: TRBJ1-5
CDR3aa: CASSLDLFLSQHF
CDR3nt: TGTGCCAGCAGTTTAGATCTCTTCCTTTCCCAGCATTTT

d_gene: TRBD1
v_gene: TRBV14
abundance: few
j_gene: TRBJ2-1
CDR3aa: CASSHSRGRGDNEQFF
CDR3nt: TGTGCCAGCAGCCACAGCAGGGGGAGAGGGGACAATGAGCAGTTCTTC

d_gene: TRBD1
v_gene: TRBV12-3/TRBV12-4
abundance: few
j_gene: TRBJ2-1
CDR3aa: CASNNRGGEQFF
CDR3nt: TGTGCCAGCAATAACAGGGGTGGTGAGCAGTTCTTC

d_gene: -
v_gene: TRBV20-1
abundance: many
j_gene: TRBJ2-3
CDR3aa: CSAPLAADTQYF
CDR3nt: TGCAGTGCCCCACTAGCAGCGGATACGCAGTATTTT

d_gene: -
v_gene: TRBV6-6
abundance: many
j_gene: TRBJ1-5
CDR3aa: CASSPQGNQPQHF
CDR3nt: TGTGCCAGCAGCCCCCAGGGGAATCAGCCCCAGCATTTT

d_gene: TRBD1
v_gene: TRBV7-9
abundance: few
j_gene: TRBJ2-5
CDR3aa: CASSWTGGEETQYF
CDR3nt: TGTGCCAGCAGCTGGACAGGGGGAGAAGAGACCCAGTACTTC

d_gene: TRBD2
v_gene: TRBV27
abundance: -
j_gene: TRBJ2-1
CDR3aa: CASQVRLAENNEQFF
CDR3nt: TGTGCCAGCCAGGTGAGACTAGCGGAAAACAATGAGCAGTTCTTC

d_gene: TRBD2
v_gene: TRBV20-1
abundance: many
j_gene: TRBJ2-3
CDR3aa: CSAQTLAGFTDTQYF
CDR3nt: TGCAGTGCGCAAACTCTAGCGGGATTCACAGATACGCAGTATTTT

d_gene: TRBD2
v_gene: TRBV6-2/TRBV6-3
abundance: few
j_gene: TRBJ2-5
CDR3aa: CASSFGLAGEETQYF
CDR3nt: TGTGCCAGCAGTTTCGGACTAGCGGGGGAAGAGACCCAGTACTTC

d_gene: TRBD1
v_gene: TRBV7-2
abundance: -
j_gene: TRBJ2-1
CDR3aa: CASSLSQGAYNEQFF
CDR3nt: TGTGCCAGCAGCTTAAGTCAGGGGGCCTACAATGAGCAGTTCTTC

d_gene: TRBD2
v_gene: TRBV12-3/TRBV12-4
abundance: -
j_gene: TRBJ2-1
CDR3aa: CASSFSGTSGTEFF
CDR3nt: TGTGCCAGCAGTTTTTCCGGGACTAGCGGGACGGAGTTCTTC

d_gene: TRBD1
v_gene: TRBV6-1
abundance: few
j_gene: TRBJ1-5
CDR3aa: CASSEAGQGLSNQPQHF
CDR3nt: TGTGCCAGCAGTGAAGCAGGACAGGGATTAAGCAATCAGCCCCAGCATTTT

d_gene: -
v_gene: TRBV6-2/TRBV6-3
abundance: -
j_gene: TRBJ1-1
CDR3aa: CASSYHTNTEAFF
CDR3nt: TGTGCCAGCAGTTACCATACTAACACTGAAGCTTTCTTT

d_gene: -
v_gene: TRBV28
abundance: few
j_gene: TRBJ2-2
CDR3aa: CASSLLPTNTGELFF
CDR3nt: TGTGCCAGCAGTTTATTGCCCACAAACACCGGGGAGCTGTTTTTT

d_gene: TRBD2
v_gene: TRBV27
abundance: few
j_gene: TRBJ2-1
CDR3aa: CASSRIAGSYNEQFF
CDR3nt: TGTGCCAGCAGCCGAATAGCGGGCTCCTACAATGAGCAGTTCTTC

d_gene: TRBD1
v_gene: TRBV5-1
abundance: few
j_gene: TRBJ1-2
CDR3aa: CASSLGTGPNYGYTF
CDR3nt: TGCGCCAGCAGCTTGGGGACAGGGCCTAACTATGGCTACACCTTC

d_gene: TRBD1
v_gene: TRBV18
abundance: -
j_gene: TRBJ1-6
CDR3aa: CASSTGQGHNSPLHF
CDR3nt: TGTGCCAGCTCAACGGGACAGGGACATAATTCACCCCTCCACTTT

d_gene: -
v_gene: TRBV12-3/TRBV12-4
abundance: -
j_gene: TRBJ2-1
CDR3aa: CASSLFDHRNNEQFF
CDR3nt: TGTGCCAGCAGCCTCTTTGATCACAGAAACAATGAGCAGTTCTTC

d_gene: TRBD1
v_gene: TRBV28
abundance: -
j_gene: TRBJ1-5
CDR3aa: CASSKMTGSQPQHF
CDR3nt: TGTGCCAGCAGTAAAATGACAGGGTCTCAGCCCCAGCATTTT

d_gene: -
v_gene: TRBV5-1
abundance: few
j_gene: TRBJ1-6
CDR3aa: CASSLTMAGNSPLHF
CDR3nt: TGCGCCAGCAGCTTAACCATGGCGGGAAATTCACCCCTCCACTTT

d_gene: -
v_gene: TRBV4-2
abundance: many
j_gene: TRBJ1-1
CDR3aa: CASSQGEVSAEAFF
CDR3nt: TGTGCCAGCAGCCAAGGGGAGGTCTCGGCTGAAGCTTTCTTT

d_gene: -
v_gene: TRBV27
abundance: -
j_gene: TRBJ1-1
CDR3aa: CASSGPVNTEAFF
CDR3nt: TGTGCCAGCAGTGGCCCGGTGAACACTGAAGCTTTCTTT

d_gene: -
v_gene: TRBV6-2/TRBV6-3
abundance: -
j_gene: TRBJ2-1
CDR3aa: CASSYAEQFF
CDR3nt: TGTGCCAGCAGTTACGCTGAGCAGTTCTTC

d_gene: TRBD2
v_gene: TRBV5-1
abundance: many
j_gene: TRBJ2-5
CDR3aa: CASSLVISGSGETQYF
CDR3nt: TGCGCCAGCAGCTTGGTGATTAGCGGGAGTGGGGAGACCCAGTACTTC